This T cell receptor (beta chain) derives from a study of cytomegalovirus exposure and HLA in healthy donors. V shed 3 bases and J shed 9 bases, with 15 bases lying between them. Germline loops: CDR1 MNHEY, CDR2 SMNVEV (reference sequence). The CDR3 runs to 15 residues. The study's findings and limits: Clusters of TCRs from the first cohort tended to co-occur in the 130 or so validation repertoires (as a later analysis found). Altogether, some 170 TCR beta chains were recorded as cytomegalovirus-associated.

Repertoires were generated with immunoSEQ multiplex PCR, while TCRdb's copy carries only in-frame clones and drops some. Of 150,000 or so clones in the sample, 90% are singletons; the top ten hold roughly 6.4%. As regards this clone: Its antigen is currently unknown.

The clonotype comes from a woman in her 30s in good health and CMV-seropositive. Specimen: PBMCs. The chain combines TRBV27 with TRBJ1-6; D is perhaps TRBD1 (6 bases). DNA of the CDR3: TGTGCCAGCAGTTTGGGAACAGGGCTGGGTTCACCCCTCCACTTT. Amino acid sequence: CASSLGTGLGSPLHF.